Presented here are 26 T cell receptor beta chains from one specimen sequenced in a study of cytomegalovirus exposure and HLA in healthy donors. Researchers ran the PCR with 60 Vbeta and 13 Jbeta primers. Profiling relied on immunoSEQ multiplex PCR, and the TCRdb table lists in-frame clones only, not all of them. The table lists about 190,000 clones, 60% to 80% of them singletons. Sequenced: PBMCs. Source of these receptors: a woman aged 25 to 39 in good health and CMV-seropositive.

Concerning this clone: At the DNA level, this CDR3 is encoded by other sequences in the same sample as well. The rearrangement uses TRBV11-2 and TRBJ2-5; maybe TRBD2 (6 bases). Trimming removed 8 bases from V and 5 bases from J, with 9 bases in between. This CDR3 has 11 amino acids. CDR1 is SGHAT and CDR2 is FQNNGV in the germline V gene. The CDR3 sequence is CASSLAETQYF. CDR3 nucleotides: TGTGCCAGCTCACTAGCTGAGACCCAGTACTTC.

V and J are TRBV29-1 and TRBJ2-3; a possible D gene is TRBD1 (7 bases). V was pared by 6 bases and J by 0 bases, with 19 bases between. The V gene's germline CDR1 is SQVTM and CDR2 ANQGSEA. The CDR3 runs 16 residues. The CDR3 DNA is TGCAGCGTGGGCGGGACAGCTACACTTAGCACAGATACGCAGTATTTT. It codes for CSVGGTATLSTDTQYF.

The rearrangement uses TRBV7-9 and TRBJ1-4, with D possibly TRBD1 on 6 matching bases. V was trimmed by 1 base and J by 4 bases, leaving 13 bases between them. This CDR3 has 16 amino acids. Germline-derived CDR1 and CDR2 are SEHNR and FQNEAQ (reference sequence). Here the CDR3 DNA reads TGTGCCAGCAGCTTAGGCCAGGGGAAGAATAATGAAAAACTGTTTTTT. Its protein product is CASSLGQGKNNEKLFF.

A few counts support this clone. J is TRBJ2-1 and V is TRBV7-9; D perhaps matches TRBD2 (6 bases). The CDR3 has 13 residues. Trimming left V 7 bases short and J 1 base short, with 8 bases between. Germline values: CDR1 SEHNR, CDR2 FQNEAQ (reference sequence). The CDR3 protein is CASTTRSYNEQFF. The CDR3 nucleotides read TGTGCCAGCACGACTAGATCCTACAATGAGCAGTTCTTC.

The gene calls are TRBV7-6 and TRBJ2-3; 12 nucleotides agree with TRBD2. Germline loops: CDR1 SGHVS, CDR2 FNYEAQ. V was pared by 4 bases and J by 2 bases, with 1 base of the junction left unmatched. The CDR3 length is 15 residues. The CDR3 region is CASSWTSGNTDTQYF. CDR3 nucleotide sequence: TGTGCCAGCAGCTGGACTAGCGGGAACACAGATACGCAGTATTTT. Variable domain in full (rest from reference TRBV7-6 and TRBJ2-3): GAGVSQSPRYKVTKRGQDVALRCDPISGHVSLYWYRQALGQGPEFLTYFNYEAQQDKSGLPNDRFSAERPEGSISTLTIQRTEQRDSAMYRCASSWTSGNTDTQYFGPGTRLTVL.

The gene calls are TRBV6-5 and TRBJ2-1; 10 bases line up with TRBD1. Losses at the gene ends were 6 bases for V and 8 bases for J; bases not matched to a gene: 7. The CDR3 is made up of 14 amino acids. CDR1 is MNHEY and CDR2 is SVGAGI in the germline V gene. DNA of the CDR3: TGTGCCAGCAGCTCCGACAGGGGGCTCGATGAGCAGTTCTTC. It translates to CASSSDRGLDEQFF.

The chain carries TRBV6-5 and TRBJ1-2; 7 bases fit TRBD1. The CDR3 consists of 15 residues. V lost 4 bases to trimming and J lost 7 bases; unmatched junction nucleotides: 12. Germline CDR1 is MNHEY and CDR2 is SVGAGI. The CDR3 here is CASSSASTGVGGYTF. DNA for the CDR3: TGTGCCAGCAGTTCGGCTTCCACAGGGGTCGGTGGCTACACCTTC.

The V and J genes are TRBV7-9 and TRBJ1-1, with D uncertain. The CDR3 totals 12 residues. The V and J ends lost 5 bases and 11 bases respectively, with 15 bases between them. CDR1 is SEHNR and CDR2 is FQNEAQ in the germline V gene (reference sequence). CDR3 DNA: TGTGCCAGCAGCCCTGACCCCCGCGGGGCTTTCTTT. Protein sequence: CASSPDPRGAFF.

The V call is TRBV9, the J call TRBJ2-1; 12 bases map to TRBD2. V shed 4 bases and J 6 bases; nucleotides not matched to a gene: 8. In germline, CDR1 is SGDLS, CDR2 YYNGEE. This CDR3 has 16 residues. CDR3 protein: CASSTVLAGGGNEQFF. DNA for the CDR3: TGTGCCAGCAGCACCGTACTAGCGGGAGGAGGCAATGAGCAGTTCTTC.

This clone was seen more than once but under ten times. This CDR3 is CASSLRGVDNQPQHF. In DNA, the CDR3 is TGTGCCAGCAGCTTGCGGGGAGTGGATAATCAGCCCCAGCATTTT. The chain has TRBV13 and TRBJ1-5; D not certain. Trimming cost V 3 bases and J 4 bases, with 13 bases left between them. Germline lookup yields CDR1 PRHDT and CDR2 FYEKMQ (reference sequence). The CDR3 covers 15 residues. Variable domain in full (rest from reference TRBV13 and TRBJ1-5): AAGVIQSPRHLIKEKRETATLKCYPIPRHDTVYWYQQGPGQDPQFLISFYEKMQSDKGSIPDRFSAQQFSDYHSELNMSSLELGDSALYFCASSLRGVDNQPQHFGDGTRLSIL.

This clone appeared once. The CDR3 sequence is CASSPTPGRGGYTF. In DNA form, the CDR3 reads TGTGCCAGCAGTCCCACCCCGGGGAGGGGTGGCTACACCTTC. The chain employs TRBV27 and TRBJ1-2; D may be TRBD1 (5 bases). V lost 5 bases, J lost 7 bases, and 17 bases lay in between. The CDR3 sequence is 14 residues long. Looked up from germline, CDR1 is MNHEY and CDR2 is SMNVEV (reference sequence).

The J gene is TRBJ1-2, the V gene TRBV6-1; the D is unclear. Between the trimmed V and J ends, which lost 3 bases and 1 base, there was a span of 6 bases. Looked up from germline, CDR1 is MNHNS and CDR2 is SASEGT. The length of the CDR3 is 13 residues. CDR3 sequence: CASSEGVNYGYTF. CDR3 nucleotides: TGTGCCAGCAGTGAGGGAGTTAACTATGGCTACACCTTC.

This clone was detected only a few times. The chain has TRBV4-1 and TRBJ2-7, with D unclear. V lost 3 bases to trimming and J lost 0 bases, with 6 bases between them. The CDR3 length is 13 residues. Germline-derived CDR1 and CDR2 are MGHRA and YSYEKL. CDR3 sequence reads: CASSHPYSYEQYF. The CDR3 DNA reads as TGCGCCAGCAGCCATCCTTACTCCTACGAGCAGTACTTC.

The rearrangement joins TRBV6-6 to TRBJ1-5, with 7 bases aligning to TRBD1. Per germline, CDR1 MNHNY and CDR2 SVGAGI (reference sequence). The CDR3 totals 13 residues. The junction had 5 bases not matched to a gene; V was cut back by 6 bases and J by 6 bases. The CDR3 is CASRDRAGQPQHF. The CDR3 DNA follows: TGTGCCAGCAGAGACAGGGCCGGTCAGCCCCAGCATTTT.

The chain joins TRBV6-1 to TRBJ2-7; the match to TRBD1 covers 8 bases. The CDR3 totals 13 residues. With V trimmed by 7 bases and J by 2 bases, 4 bases remained unmatched. CDR1 MNHNS and CDR2 SASEGT come from the germline V gene. CDR3 bases: TGTGCCAGCAAATGGACAGGGCCCTACGAGCAGTACTTC. Its protein is CASKWTGPYEQYF.

The chain recombines TRBV10-1 with TRBJ2-3; D might be TRBD1 (5 bases). Trimming left V 0 bases short and J 5 bases short, with 12 bases between. Germline CDR1 reads WNHNN; CDR2 reads SYGVQD (reference sequence). The CDR3 has 15 amino acids. The DNA for the CDR3 is TGCGCCAGCAGTGAGTCTAGGGGCAGGCTAGATACGCAGTATTTT. Encoded protein: CASSESRGRLDTQYF.

The rearrangement uses TRBV4-1 and TRBJ2-3, with D possibly being TRBD2 (6 bases). The CDR3 length is 16 residues. Germline V gives CDR1 MGHRA, CDR2 YSYEKL. Between the trimmed V and J ends, which lost 1 base and 4 bases, there was a span of 15 bases. This CDR3 reads CASSQAPGSRADTQYF. CDR3 nucleotide sequence: TGCGCCAGCAGCCAAGCCCCCGGGAGCAGGGCAGATACGCAGTATTTT.

J is TRBJ2-1 and V is TRBV19; 8 bases align to TRBD2. The ends lost 7 bases at V and 3 bases at J; junction bases unmatched: 8. The CDR3 runs 15 residues. The V gene's germline CDR1 is LNHDA and CDR2 SQIVND (reference sequence). CDR3 amino acids: CASTLAGGNYNEQFF. The CDR3 DNA reads as TGTGCCAGTACCCTGGCGGGAGGAAACTACAATGAGCAGTTCTTC.

This rearrangement joins TRBV5-1 to TRBJ1-2, with 7 bases that match TRBD1. CDR1 and CDR2 from the germline V gene are SGHRS and YFSETQ. V shed 0 bases and J 1 base; nucleotides not matched to a gene: 9. The CDR3 totals 17 residues. The DNA for the CDR3 is TGCGCCAGCAGCTTGGTAGGACAGGAAATTATTAACTATGGCTACACCTTC. It specifies CASSLVGQEIINYGYTF.

This chain joins TRBV27 and TRBJ2-3; 9 nucleotides line up with TRBD1. CDR3 length: 14 residues. Germline-derived CDR1 and CDR2 are MNHEY and SMNVEV (reference sequence). Trimming took 6 bases from V and 5 from J; bases not matched to a gene: 6. The CDR3 loop is CASRPQGAGDTQYF. CDR3 nucleotides: TGTGCCAGCAGACCACAGGGGGCGGGAGATACGCAGTATTTT.

The V and J genes are TRBV5-8 and TRBJ2-2, with D maybe TRBD2 (6 bases). The length of the CDR3 is 15 residues. V was pared by 0 bases and J by 1 base, with 7 bases between. Germline-derived CDR1 and CDR2 are SGHTS and YDEGEE. CDR3 in amino acids: CASSLGTMNTGELFF. DNA for the CDR3: TGTGCCAGCAGCTTGGGGACTATGAACACCGGGGAGCTGTTTTTT.

J is TRBJ1-5 and V is TRBV28; D not certain. This CDR3 has 12 amino acids. Trimming left V 6 bases short and J 15 bases short, with 18 bases between. Germline CDR1 is MDHEN and CDR2 is SYDVKM. The CDR3 nucleotides read TGTGCCAGCAGCCCCTTGCCTAGCTCCGCGCATTTT. This sequence encodes CASSPLPSSAHF.

V and J are TRBV28 and TRBJ2-7; 7 positions match TRBD1. CDR3 length: 14 amino acids. In germline, CDR1 is MDHEN, CDR2 SYDVKM. V shed 3 bases and J 3 bases; nucleotides not matched to a gene: 5. This chain's CDR3 is CASSFGTEIYEQYF. The CDR3 DNA follows: TGTGCCAGCAGTTTTGGGACAGAAATCTACGAGCAGTACTTC.

The chain carries TRBV7-2 and TRBJ2-7; 11 bases align to TRBD1. Trimming at V came to 4 bases and at J to 5 bases, leaving 7 bases not matched to a gene. The germline V gene encodes CDR1 SGHTA and CDR2 FQGNSA. The CDR3 loop spans 15 amino acids. CDR3 in DNA: TGTGCCAGCAGCTCCCCCGGGACAGGGGGACACGAGCAGTACTTC. Translation gives CASSSPGTGGHEQYF.

The chain employs TRBV7-5 and TRBJ2-7; the table assigns TRBD2, which was not confirmed against the DNA. TRBV7-5 is a documented pseudogene. The CDR3 runs to 16 residues. The CDR3 sequence is CVQTGTSGGGRGEQYF. The CDR3 coding sequence is TGTGTCCAGACCGGGACTAGCGGGGGAGGGAGGGGGGAGCAGTACTTC.

The rearrangement joins TRBV27 to TRBJ2-1, with 13 bases aligning to TRBD2. CDR1 is MNHEY and CDR2 is SMNVEV in the germline V gene (reference sequence). Germline trimming cut 6 bases from V and 8 bases from J; bases unmatched to any gene: 10. This CDR3 has 16 amino acids. The DNA for the CDR3 is TGTGCCAGCAGCACCACCACGGGACTAGCGGGATATGAGCAGTTCTTC. This encodes CASSTTTGLAGYEQFF.